One sample yielded the 26 T cell receptor beta chains listed below, sequenced in a study of T cell responses to AZD1222 COVID-19 vaccine. The table came from immunoSEQ multiplex PCR; TCRdb's copy has only in-frame clones and leaves some out. Among 100,000 to 150,000 clones, approximately 92% were seen once, and the ten largest hold 0.9% to 1.2%. The specimen was peripheral blood, collected on day 0 of AZD1222 vaccination. Receptor source: an adult in good health.

V usage is TRBV4-1 and J usage is TRBJ1-2; no clear D gene. Germline V CDR1 and CDR2: MGHRA, YSYEKL. Trimming cost V 2 bases and J 6 bases, with 16 bases left between them. This CDR3 spans 15 amino acids. Here the CDR3 reads CASSQPDGRFHGYTF. CDR3 sequence (DNA): TGCGCCAGCAGCCAACCCGACGGGAGGTTTCATGGCTACACCTTC.

This clone was seen a handful of times. This chain uses TRBV7-9 with TRBJ1-2, with a weak D call TRBD1 (5 bases). V was clipped by 1 base and J by 3 bases, with 15 bases between them. Germline V gives CDR1 SEHNR, CDR2 FQNEAQ (reference sequence). This CDR3 comprises 16 residues. The CDR3 protein is CASSLVSGAVYYGYTF. For the CDR3, the DNA is TGTGCCAGCAGCTTAGTTAGCGGGGCGGTCTACTATGGCTACACCTTC.

The chain has TRBV29-1 and TRBJ1-6, with D maybe TRBD1 (6 bases). The CDR3 is made up of 13 amino acids. Between the trimmed V and J ends, which lost 5 bases and 6 bases, there was a span of 11 bases. CDR1 is SQVTM and CDR2 is ANQGSEA in the germline V gene. CDR3 sequence (DNA): TGCAGCGTTTCACAGGGCCTTAATTCACCCCTCCACTTT. This sequence encodes CSVSQGLNSPLHF.

CDR3 region: CASSPGTGSMNTEAFF. The CDR3 DNA reads as TGCGCCAGCAGCCCAGGGACGGGAAGCATGAACACTGAAGCTTTCTTT. The rearrangement uses TRBV5-1 and TRBJ1-1; D might be TRBD1 (5 bases). Germline assignment: CDR1 SGHRS and CDR2 YFSETQ. Trimming shortened V by 4 bases and J by 0 bases, and 16 bases separated the two germline ends. The CDR3 consists of 16 residues.

This chain joins TRBV6-5 and TRBJ2-2; the D gene is possibly TRBD2 (5 bases). V lost 6 bases to trimming and J lost 2 bases, with 10 bases between them. From germline, CDR1 is MNHEY and CDR2 SVGAGI. There are 14 residues in the CDR3. The CDR3, as DNA: TGTGCCAGCAGCGTAGCGTACAACACCGGGGAGCTGTTTTTT. Protein: CASSVAYNTGELFF.

The sample holds a few counts of this clone. This CDR3 reads CAWRLRNFNEKLFF. The CDR3 nucleotides are TGTGCCTGGAGGTTGAGGAACTTTAATGAAAAACTGTTTTTT. The chain has TRBV30 and TRBJ1-4, with unresolved D. The CDR3 has 14 amino acids. Trimming removed 3 bases at V and 4 bases at J, with 12 bases between. Per the germline V gene, CDR1 is GTSNPN and CDR2 is SVGIG (reference sequence).

The rearrangement uses TRBV19 and TRBJ1-6; the D is unclear. Per germline, CDR1 LNHDA and CDR2 SQIVND (reference sequence). CDR3 length equals 15 residues. Trimming removed 7 bases from V and 0 bases from J, with 10 bases in between. As DNA, the CDR3 is TGTGCCAGTAAAATGGGCGGCTCCTATAATTCACCCCTCCACTTT. It translates to CASKMGGSYNSPLHF.

The rearrangement joins TRBV11-3 to TRBJ1-1; TRBD1 might be the D (5 bases). In germline, CDR1 is SGHNT, CDR2 YENEEA. The V and J ends lost 5 bases and 6 bases respectively, with 16 bases between them. The CDR3 spans 14 residues. This CDR3 is CASSPGSGMAEAFF. Written as DNA, the CDR3 is TGTGCCAGCAGCCCAGGTTCAGGGATGGCTGAAGCTTTCTTT.

The chain recombines TRBV18 with TRBJ1-5; possible D gene TRBD1, 6 bases. Trimming cost V 1 base and J 6 bases, with 16 bases left between them. The CDR3 runs to 16 residues. Germline CDR1 KGHSH, CDR2 LQKENI. CDR3 in DNA: TGTGCCAGCTCACCACTAGGCAGGGGTCGGAGTCAGCCCCAGCATTTT. Translating it yields CASSPLGRGRSQPQHF.

The V and J genes are TRBV11-1 and TRBJ1-1; 7 bases map to TRBD1. The CDR3 runs 15 residues. V shed 5 bases and J 1 base; nucleotides not matched to a gene: 7. Germline V gene data show CDR1 as SGHAT and CDR2 as FQDESV (reference sequence). The CDR3 loop is CASSLRTGRNTEAFF. As DNA, the CDR3 is TGTGCCAGCAGCCTAAGGACAGGTCGGAACACTGAAGCTTTCTTT. Filled out from reference TRBV11-1 and TRBJ1-1, the complete variable domain reads EAEVAQSPRYKITEKSQAVAFWCDPISGHATLYWYRQILGQGPELLVQFQDESVVDDSQLPKDRFSAERLKGVDSTLKIQPAELGDSAMYLCASSLRTGRNTEAFFGQGTRLTVV.

The CDR3 here is CASRNFLTGGLGYTF. CDR3 DNA: TGCGCCAGCAGGAACTTCCTGACAGGGGGCCTGGGCTACACCTTC. This chain joins TRBV5-1 and TRBJ1-2, with 10 bases lining up with TRBD1. Trimming took 5 bases from V and 8 from J; bases not matched to a gene: 12. CDR1 and CDR2 from the germline V gene are SGHRS and YFSETQ. The CDR3 runs to 15 residues.

J is TRBJ1-2 and V is TRBV12-3 or TRBV12-4; TRBD1 aligns across 7 bases. V trimming: 7 bases; J trimming: 7 bases; junction bases outside the gene matches: 9. The CDR3 totals 13 residues. Here the CDR3 reads CASNIDRVGGYTF. Written as DNA, the CDR3 is TGTGCCAGCAATATAGACAGGGTCGGTGGCTACACCTTC.

The J gene is TRBJ2-7, the V gene TRBV2; D is possibly TRBD1 (6 bases). The CDR3 length is 13 residues. Germline V CDR1 and CDR2: SNHLY, FYNNEI. The germline V and J ends were trimmed by 4 bases and 2 bases, with 9 bases remaining between them. This CDR3 is CASSGDRPYEQYF. The DNA of the CDR3 is TGTGCCAGCAGTGGTGACAGGCCCTACGAGCAGTACTTC.

This chain uses TRBV5-6 with TRBJ2-1; D gene unclear. V gave up 5 bases and J gave up 9 bases, with 9 bases separating them. CDR3 length: 11 residues. The germline gives CDR1 SGHDT, CDR2 YYEEEE. Here the CDR3 DNA reads TGTGCCAGCAGTGATCGGGCTGAGCAGTTCTTC. This translates into CASSDRAEQFF. Together with reference TRBV5-6 and TRBJ2-1, the CDR3 gives the full variable domain: DAGVTQSPTHLIKTRGQQVTLRCSPKSGHDTVSWYQQALGQGPQFIFQYYEEEERQRGNFPDRFSGHQFPNYSSELNVNALLLGDSALYLCASSDRAEQFFGPGTRLTVL.

The rearrangement uses TRBV10-3 and TRBJ2-7, with 8 nucleotides matching TRBD1. After removal of 10 bases from V and 4 bases from J, the junction contained 9 bases not matched to a gene. Germline V gene data show CDR1 as ENHRY and CDR2 as SYGVKD. The CDR3 runs 13 residues. CDR3 nucleotide sequence: TGTGCCACCGAGGACAGGGAAACGTACGAGCAGTACTTC. Encoded protein: CATEDRETYEQYF.

V and J are TRBV2 and TRBJ2-1, with D uncertain. Between the trimmed V and J ends, which lost 5 bases and 6 bases, there was a span of 5 bases. This CDR3 has 11 residues. Germline assignment: CDR1 SNHLY and CDR2 FYNNEI. The CDR3: CASSSPNEQFF. CDR3 DNA: TGTGCCAGCAGTTCTCCCAATGAGCAGTTCTTC.

This CDR3 reads CASSPGLGNEQFF. In nucleotides, the CDR3 is TGTGCCAGCTCACCGGGACTAGGCAATGAGCAGTTCTTC. The gene calls are TRBV18 and TRBJ2-1, with 8 bases matching TRBD2. The CDR3 length is 13 residues. The trim removed 3 bases at V and 6 bases at J, leaving 1 base unmatched. Germline V gene sequence: CDR1 KGHSH, CDR2 LQKENI.

This chain links TRBV28 with TRBJ1-5; D ambiguous. The CDR3 spans 12 residues. Germline CDR1 reads MDHEN; CDR2 reads SYDVKM. With 6 bases removed from V and 4 bases from J, the gap between germline ends came to 7 bases. CDR3 sequence: CASSDQNQPQHF. The CDR3 DNA reads TGTGCCAGCAGCGACCAGAATCAGCCCCAGCATTTT. Full variable domain (outside the CDR3, taken from reference TRBV28 and TRBJ1-5): DVKVTQSSRYLVKRTGEKVFLECVQDMDHENMFWYRQDPGLGLRLIYFSYDVKMKEKGDIPEGYSVSREKKERFSLILESASTNQTSMYLCASSDQNQPQHFGDGTRLSIL.

The chain employs TRBV5-1 and TRBJ1-2; 10 bases line up with TRBD1. Germline CDR1 is SGHRS and CDR2 is YFSETQ. V gave up 0 bases and J gave up 4 bases; unmatched junction bases: 6. This CDR3 contains 16 residues. This CDR3 reads CASSLGGTGVSYGYTF. The CDR3, as DNA: TGCGCCAGCAGCTTGGGTGGGACAGGGGTCTCCTATGGCTACACCTTC.

This chain uses TRBV7-6 with TRBJ2-2; 7 nucleotides align to TRBD2. The V gene end was trimmed by 0 bases and the J gene end by 4 bases; junction bases not matched to a gene: 11. Germline V lookup: CDR1 SGHVS, CDR2 FNYEAQ. This CDR3 is built from 18 residues. CDR3 amino acids: CASSLALKWEGGTGELFF. The DNA of the CDR3 is TGTGCCAGCAGCTTAGCGCTTAAGTGGGAGGGAGGCACCGGGGAGCTGTTTTTT.

This sequence joins TRBV19 and TRBJ1-2; D gene ambiguous. The V end was cut by 7 bases, the J end by 6 bases, with 21 bases between. This CDR3 spans 15 amino acids. CDR1 LNHDA and CDR2 SQIVND come from the germline V gene (reference sequence). The CDR3 coding sequence is TGTGCCAGTACCTATCCGGACCCTGAAAAAGATGGCTACACCTTC. This encodes CASTYPDPEKDGYTF.

As to this clone: The junction differs from germline at one of its ends, possibly a read error. V and J are TRBV18 and TRBJ1-1; 7 bases line up with TRBD1. The CDR3 length is 14 residues. Germline V CDR1 and CDR2: KGHSH, LQKENI. The CDR3 loop is CASSPPGQYTEAFF. The CDR3 coding sequence is TGTGCCAGCTCACCCCCGGGACAGTACACCGAAGCTTTCTTT.

J is TRBJ2-4 and V is TRBV12-5, with a tentative D call TRBD1 (5 bases). Between the trimmed V and J ends, which lost 2 bases and 9 bases, there was a span of 14 bases. The CDR3 runs to 14 residues. The germline V gene encodes CDR1 LGHNT and CDR2 FRNRAP. This CDR3 is CASGLTPAGIIQYF. The CDR3 DNA reads as TGTGCTAGTGGTTTGACGCCGGCAGGGATCATTCAGTACTTC.

The rearrangement links TRBV30 to TRBJ1-2; D not resolved. V lost 0 bases and J lost 7, with 15 bases in between. Germline assignment: CDR1 GTSNPN and CDR2 SVGIG (reference sequence). The CDR3 contains 14 residues. The CDR3 sequence: CAWSVGSGVGGYTF. In nucleotides, the CDR3 is TGTGCCTGGAGTGTAGGTTCTGGCGTCGGTGGCTACACCTTC. Full variable domain (remainder filled in from reference TRBV30 and TRBJ1-2): SQTIHQWPATLVQPVGSPLSLECTVEGTSNPNLYWYRQAAGRGLQLLFYSVGIGQISSEVPQNLSASRPQDRQFILSSKKLLLSDSGFYLCAWSVGSGVGGYTFGSGTRLTVV.

CDR3 DNA sequence: TGCGCCAGCAGTGAGACTAGCTCCTACGAGCAGTACTTC. Translating it yields CASSETSSYEQYF. The gene calls are TRBV5-1 and TRBJ2-7, with TRBD2 as a possible D gene (6 bases). V was shortened by 5 bases and J by 0 bases, with 9 bases between the two germline ends. CDR1 is SGHRS and CDR2 is YFSETQ in the germline V gene. The CDR3 runs 13 residues.

The chain recombines TRBV5-4 with TRBJ2-5, with TRBD2 identical over 8 bases. Trimming took 0 bases from V and 5 from J; bases not matched to a gene: 9. Germline V gives CDR1 SGHNT, CDR2 YYREEE (reference sequence). The CDR3 length is 16 residues. CDR3 in DNA: TGTGCCAGCAGCTTGGCCCAATTAGCGGGAAAGGAGACCCAGTACTTC. Translation: CASSLAQLAGKETQYF.